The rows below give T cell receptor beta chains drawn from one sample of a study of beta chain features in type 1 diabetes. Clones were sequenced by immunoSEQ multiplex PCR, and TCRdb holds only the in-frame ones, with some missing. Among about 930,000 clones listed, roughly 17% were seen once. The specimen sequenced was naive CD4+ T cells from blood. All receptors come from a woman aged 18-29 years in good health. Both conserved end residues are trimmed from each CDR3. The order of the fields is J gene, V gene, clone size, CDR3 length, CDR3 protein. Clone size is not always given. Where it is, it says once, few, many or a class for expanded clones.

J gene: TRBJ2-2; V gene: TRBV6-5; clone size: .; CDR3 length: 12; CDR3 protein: ASSYSQGLRELF
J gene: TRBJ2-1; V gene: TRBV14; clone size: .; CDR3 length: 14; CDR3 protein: ASSPLAGNIYNEQF
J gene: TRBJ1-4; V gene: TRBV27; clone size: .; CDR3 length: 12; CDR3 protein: ASSRAADNEKLF
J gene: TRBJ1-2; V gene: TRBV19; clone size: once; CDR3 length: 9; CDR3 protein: ASSHLYGYT
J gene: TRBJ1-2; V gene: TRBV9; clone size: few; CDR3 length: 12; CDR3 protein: ASSLEGQLYGYT
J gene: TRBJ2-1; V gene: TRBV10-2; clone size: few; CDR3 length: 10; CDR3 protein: ASSSLGGEQF
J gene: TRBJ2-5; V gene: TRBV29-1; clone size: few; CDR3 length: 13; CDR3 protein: SVEFLAGGWETQY
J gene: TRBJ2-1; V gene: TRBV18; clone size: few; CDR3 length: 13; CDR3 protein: ASSPRSGSYNEQF
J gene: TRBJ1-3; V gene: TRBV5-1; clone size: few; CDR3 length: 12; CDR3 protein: ASSGTDSGNTIY
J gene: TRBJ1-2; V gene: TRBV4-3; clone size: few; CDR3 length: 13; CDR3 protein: ASSQDYSTNYGYT
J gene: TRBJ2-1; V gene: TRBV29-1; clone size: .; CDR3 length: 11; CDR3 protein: SVATGAHNEQF
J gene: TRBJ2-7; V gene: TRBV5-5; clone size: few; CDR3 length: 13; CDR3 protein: ASSLGGLTAYEQY
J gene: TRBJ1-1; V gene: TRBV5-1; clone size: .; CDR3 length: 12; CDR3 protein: ASSLPHGGTEAF
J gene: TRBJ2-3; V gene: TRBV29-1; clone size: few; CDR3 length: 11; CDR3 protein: SVDSGQGDTQY
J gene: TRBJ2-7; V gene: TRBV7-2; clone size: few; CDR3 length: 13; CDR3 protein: ASSLAAGTSYEQY
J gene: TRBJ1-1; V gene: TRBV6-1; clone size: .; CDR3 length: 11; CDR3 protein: ASREDTYTEAF
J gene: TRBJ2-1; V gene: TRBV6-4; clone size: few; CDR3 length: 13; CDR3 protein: ASKGTPYSYNEQF
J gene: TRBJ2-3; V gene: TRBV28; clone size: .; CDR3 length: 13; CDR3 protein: ASSSVGATTDTQY
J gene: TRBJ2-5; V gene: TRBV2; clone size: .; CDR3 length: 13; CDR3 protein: ASSVSTTGQETQY
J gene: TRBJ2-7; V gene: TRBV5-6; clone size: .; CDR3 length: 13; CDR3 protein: ASSNRQGSSYEQY
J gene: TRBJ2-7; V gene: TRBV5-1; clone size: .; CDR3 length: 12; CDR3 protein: ASSFSSSSYEQY
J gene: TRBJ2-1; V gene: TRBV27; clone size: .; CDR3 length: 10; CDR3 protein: ASSFEGIEQF
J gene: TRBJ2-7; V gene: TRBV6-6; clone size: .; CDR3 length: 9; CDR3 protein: ASRGGDEQY
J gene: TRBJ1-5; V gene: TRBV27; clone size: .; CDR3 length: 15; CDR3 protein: ASSSKGQGDSNQPQH
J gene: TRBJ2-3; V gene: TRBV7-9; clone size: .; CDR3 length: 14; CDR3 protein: ASSLGQGASADTQY
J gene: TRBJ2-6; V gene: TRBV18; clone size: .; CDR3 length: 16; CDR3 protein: ASSPSSGPSSGANVLT
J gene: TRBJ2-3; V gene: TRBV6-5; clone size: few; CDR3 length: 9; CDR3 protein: ASSQTDTQY
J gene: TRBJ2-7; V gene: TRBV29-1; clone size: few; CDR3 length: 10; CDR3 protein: SGGGPNGEQY
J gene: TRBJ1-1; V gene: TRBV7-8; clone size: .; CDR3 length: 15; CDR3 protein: ASSLGTGWGLGHEAF
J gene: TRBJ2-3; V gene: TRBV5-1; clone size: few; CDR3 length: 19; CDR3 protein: ASSRLAAAGLAGGNTDTQY
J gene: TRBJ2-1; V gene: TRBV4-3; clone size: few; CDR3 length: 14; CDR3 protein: ASSQAGTSGIYEQF
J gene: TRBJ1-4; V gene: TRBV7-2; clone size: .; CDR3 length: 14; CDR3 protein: ASSLVVRVRYEKLF
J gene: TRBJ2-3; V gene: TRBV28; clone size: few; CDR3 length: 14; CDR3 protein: ASSHASGGGTDTQY
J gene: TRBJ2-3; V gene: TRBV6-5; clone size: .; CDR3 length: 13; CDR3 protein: ASSYSTGITDTQY
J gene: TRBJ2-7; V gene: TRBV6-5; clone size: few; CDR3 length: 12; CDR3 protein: ASSRTGYSYEQY
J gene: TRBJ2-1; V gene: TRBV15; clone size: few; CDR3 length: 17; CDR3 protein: ATSVIGDIPGYSYNEQF
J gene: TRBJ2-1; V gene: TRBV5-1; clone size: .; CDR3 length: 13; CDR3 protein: ASSAQGGSPSEQF
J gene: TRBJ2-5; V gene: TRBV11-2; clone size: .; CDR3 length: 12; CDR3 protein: ASSLDKYQETQY
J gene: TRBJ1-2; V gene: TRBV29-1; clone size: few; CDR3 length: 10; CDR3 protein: SVDSRGTVYT
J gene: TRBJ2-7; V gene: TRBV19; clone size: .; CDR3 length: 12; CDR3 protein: ASSIREGAYEQY
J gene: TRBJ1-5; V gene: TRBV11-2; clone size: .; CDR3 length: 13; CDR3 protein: ASSLGWGSNQPQH
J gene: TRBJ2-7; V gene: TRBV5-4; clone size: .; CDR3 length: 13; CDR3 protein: ASSHGLVGSYEQY
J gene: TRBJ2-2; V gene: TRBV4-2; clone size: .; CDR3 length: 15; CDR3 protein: ASSRTKGGRDTGELF
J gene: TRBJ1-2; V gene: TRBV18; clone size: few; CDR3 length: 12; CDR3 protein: ASSPIEAIYGYT
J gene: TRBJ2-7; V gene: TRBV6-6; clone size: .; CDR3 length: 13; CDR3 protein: ASRGTSGYLYEQY
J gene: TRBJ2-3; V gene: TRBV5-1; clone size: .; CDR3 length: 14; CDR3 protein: ASREGGALRTDTQY
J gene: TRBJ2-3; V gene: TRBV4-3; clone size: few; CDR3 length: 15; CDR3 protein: ASSQGRQRAFTDTQY
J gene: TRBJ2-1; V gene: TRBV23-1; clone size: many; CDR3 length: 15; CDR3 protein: ASSHIPGQEDYNEQF
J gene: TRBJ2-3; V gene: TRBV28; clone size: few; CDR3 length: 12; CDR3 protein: ASSLRQVADTQY
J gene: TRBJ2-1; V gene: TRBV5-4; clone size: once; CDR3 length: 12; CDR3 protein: ATSPAGGPYEQF
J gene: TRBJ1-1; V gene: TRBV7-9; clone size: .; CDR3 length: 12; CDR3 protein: ASSRRGRDTEAF
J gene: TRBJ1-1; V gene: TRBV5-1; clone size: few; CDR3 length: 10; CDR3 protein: ASSPTGNEAF
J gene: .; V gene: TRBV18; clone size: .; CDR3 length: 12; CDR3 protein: ASSPRSDTSEQY
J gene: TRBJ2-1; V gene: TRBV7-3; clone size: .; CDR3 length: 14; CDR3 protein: ASSLWGGSSYNEQF